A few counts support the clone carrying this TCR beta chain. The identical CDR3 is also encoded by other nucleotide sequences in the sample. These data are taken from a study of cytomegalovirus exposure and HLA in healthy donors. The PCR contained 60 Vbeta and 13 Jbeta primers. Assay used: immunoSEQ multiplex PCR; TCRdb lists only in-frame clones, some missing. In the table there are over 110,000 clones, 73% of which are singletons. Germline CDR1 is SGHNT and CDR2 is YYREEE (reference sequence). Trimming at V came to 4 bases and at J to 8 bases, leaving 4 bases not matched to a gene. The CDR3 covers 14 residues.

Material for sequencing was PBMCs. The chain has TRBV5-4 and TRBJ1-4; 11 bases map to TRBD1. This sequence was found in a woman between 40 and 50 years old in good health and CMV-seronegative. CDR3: CASSPGQGDEKLFF. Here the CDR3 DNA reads TGTGCCAGCAGCCCGGGACAGGGGGACGAAAAACTGTTTTTT.